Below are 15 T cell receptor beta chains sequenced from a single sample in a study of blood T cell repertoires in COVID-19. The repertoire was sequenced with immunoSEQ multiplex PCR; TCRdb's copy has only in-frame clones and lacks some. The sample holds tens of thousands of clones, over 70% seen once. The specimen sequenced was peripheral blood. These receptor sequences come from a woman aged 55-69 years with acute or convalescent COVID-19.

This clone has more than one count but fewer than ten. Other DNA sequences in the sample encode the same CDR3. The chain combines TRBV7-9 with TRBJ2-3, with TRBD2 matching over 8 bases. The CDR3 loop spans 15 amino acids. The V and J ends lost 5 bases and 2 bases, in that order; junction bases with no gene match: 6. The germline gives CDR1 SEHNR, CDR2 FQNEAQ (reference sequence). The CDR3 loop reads CASSPLAGSTDTQYF. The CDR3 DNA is TGTGCCAGCAGCCCCTTAGCGGGGTCCACAGATACGCAGTATTTT.

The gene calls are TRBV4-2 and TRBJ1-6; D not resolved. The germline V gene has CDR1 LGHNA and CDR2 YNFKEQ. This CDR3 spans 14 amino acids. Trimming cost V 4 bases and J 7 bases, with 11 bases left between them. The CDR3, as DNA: TGTGCCAGCAGCCCAGGACTGGGAAATTCACCCCTCCACTTT. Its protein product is CASSPGLGNSPLHF.

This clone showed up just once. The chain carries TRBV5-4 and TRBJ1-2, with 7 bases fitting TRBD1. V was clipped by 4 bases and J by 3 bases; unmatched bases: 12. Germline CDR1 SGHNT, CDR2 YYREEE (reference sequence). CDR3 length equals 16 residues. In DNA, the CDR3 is TGTGCCAGCAGCATTGGGGTAGGGGGCGCCGACTATGGCTACACCTTC. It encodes CASSIGVGGADYGYTF.

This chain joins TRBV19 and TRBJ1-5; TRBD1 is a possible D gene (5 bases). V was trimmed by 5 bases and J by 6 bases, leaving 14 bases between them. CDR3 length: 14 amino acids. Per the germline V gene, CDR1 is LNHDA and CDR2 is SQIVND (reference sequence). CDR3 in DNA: TGTGCCAGTAGTGTCCCCAGGGAAGGTCAGCCCCAGCATTTT. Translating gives CASSVPREGQPQHF.

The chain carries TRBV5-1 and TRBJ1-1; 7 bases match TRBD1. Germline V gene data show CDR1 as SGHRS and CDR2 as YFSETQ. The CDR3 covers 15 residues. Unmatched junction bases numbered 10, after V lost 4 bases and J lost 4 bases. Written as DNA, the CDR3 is TGCGCCAGCAGCCCAACGGCTCCAGGGGGCACTGAAGCTTTCTTT. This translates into CASSPTAPGGTEAFF.

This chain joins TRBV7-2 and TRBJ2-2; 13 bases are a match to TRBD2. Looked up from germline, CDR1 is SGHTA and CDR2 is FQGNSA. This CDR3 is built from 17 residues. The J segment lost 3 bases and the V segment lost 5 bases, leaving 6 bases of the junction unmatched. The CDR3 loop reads CASSGLAGAPDTGELFF. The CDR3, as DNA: TGTGCCAGCAGCGGACTAGCGGGGGCCCCGGACACCGGGGAGCTGTTTTTT.

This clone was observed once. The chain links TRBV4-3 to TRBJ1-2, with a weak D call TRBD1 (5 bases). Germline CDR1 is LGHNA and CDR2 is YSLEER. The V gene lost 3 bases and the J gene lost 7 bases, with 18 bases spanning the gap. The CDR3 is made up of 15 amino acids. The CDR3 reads CASSQNQGILSGYTF. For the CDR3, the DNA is TGCGCCAGCAGCCAGAATCAGGGAATATTGAGTGGCTACACCTTC.

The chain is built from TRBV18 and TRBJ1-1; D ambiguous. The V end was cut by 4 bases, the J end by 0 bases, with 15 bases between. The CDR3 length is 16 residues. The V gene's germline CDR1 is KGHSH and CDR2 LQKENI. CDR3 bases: TGTGCCAGCTCACATAATGATGCGGGCCTGAACACTGAAGCTTTCTTT. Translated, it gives CASSHNDAGLNTEAFF.

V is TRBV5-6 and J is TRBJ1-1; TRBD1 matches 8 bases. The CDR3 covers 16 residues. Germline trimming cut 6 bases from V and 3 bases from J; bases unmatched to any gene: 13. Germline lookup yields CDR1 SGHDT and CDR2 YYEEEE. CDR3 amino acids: CASTKLWTGRDTEAFF. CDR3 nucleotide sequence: TGTGCCAGCACTAAGCTTTGGACAGGGAGAGACACTGAAGCTTTCTTT.

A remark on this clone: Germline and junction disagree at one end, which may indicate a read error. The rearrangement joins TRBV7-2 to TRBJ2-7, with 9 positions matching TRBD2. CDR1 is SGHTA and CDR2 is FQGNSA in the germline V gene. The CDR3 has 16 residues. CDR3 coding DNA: TGTGCCAGCACCTTAAATAGCGGGGGCTTTTCCTACGAGCAGTACTTC. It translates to CASTLNSGGFSYEQYF.

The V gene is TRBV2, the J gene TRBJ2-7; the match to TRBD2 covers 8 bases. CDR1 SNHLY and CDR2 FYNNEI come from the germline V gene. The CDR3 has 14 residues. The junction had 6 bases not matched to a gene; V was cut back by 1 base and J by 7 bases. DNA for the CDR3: TGTGCCAGCAGTGAAGTTCCGGGACTAGGAGAGCAGTACTTC. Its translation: CASSEVPGLGEQYF.

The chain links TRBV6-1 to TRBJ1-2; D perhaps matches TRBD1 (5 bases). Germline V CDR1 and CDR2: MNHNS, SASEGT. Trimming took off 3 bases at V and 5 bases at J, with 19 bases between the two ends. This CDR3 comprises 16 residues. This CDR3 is CASSDGQGISLYGYTF. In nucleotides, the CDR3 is TGTGCCAGCAGTGATGGGCAGGGAATATCCCTTTATGGCTACACCTTC.

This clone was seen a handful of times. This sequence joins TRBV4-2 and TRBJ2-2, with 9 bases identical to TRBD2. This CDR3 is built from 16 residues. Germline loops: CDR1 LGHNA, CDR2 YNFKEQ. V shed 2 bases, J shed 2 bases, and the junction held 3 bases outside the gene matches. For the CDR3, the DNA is TGTGCCAGCAGCCAAACCGGGACTAGCAACACCGGGGAGCTGTTTTTT. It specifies CASSQTGTSNTGELFF.

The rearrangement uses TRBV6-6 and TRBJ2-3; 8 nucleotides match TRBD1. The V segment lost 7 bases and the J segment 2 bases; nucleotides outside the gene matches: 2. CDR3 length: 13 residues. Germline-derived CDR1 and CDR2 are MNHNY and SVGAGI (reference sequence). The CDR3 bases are TGTGCCAGCACGGGACAGGCCACAGATACGCAGTATTTT. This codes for CASTGQATDTQYF.

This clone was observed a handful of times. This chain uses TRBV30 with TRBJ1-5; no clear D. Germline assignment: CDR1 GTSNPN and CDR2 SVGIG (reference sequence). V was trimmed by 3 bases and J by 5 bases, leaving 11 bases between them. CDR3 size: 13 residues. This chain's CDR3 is CAWSREADQPQHF. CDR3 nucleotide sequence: TGTGCCTGGAGCAGAGAAGCGGATCAGCCCCAGCATTTT.